This paragraph reports one T cell receptor beta chain. The antigen is unknown. CDR1 is LNHNV, CDR2 YYDKDF, per germline (reference sequence). V shed 8 bases, J shed 6 bases, and the junction held 7 bases outside the gene matches. The CDR3 loop spans 13 amino acids. The record originates from a study of shared clonotypes between healthy human individuals. Study summary: Each donor's CD8 memory used one plate, CD8 naive two, each CD4 subset three.

Per the original methods: Filtering was not the same, since immunoSEQ gave junction-only sequences without quality scores. Profiled with immunoSEQ multiplex PCR; TCRdb holds only in-frame clones, not every one. V and J calls and clone size are those listed in that table; D and trimming were worked out from the DNA. The sample shows 300,000 to 350,000 clones, roughly 80% of them seen only once. Findings and caveats of the study: Four donors shared approximately 5% of their naive CD4 clonotypes.

Both subsets, CD45RA+ naive and CD45RA-negative memory, were split from the CD4+ cells. This sequence was found in a man aged 25-40 years in good health. The sample was memory CD4+ T cells sorted from blood. The sample's subset: CD45RA-negative fraction. The chain carries TRBV15 and TRBJ2-3; 8 bases are a match to TRBD1. The DNA for the CDR3 is TGTGCCACCCGTCCAGGGGGCGTTGATACGCAGTATTTT. Translating gives CATRPGGVDTQYF.